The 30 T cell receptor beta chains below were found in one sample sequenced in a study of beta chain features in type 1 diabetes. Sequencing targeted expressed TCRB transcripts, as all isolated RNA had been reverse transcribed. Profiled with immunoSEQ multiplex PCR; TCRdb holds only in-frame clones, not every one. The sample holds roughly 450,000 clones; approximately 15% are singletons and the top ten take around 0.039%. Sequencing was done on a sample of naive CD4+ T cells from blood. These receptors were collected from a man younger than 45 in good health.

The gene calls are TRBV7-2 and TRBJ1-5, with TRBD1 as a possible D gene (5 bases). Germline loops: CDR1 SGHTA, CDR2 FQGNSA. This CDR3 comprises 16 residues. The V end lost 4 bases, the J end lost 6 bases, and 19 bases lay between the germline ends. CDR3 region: CASSWAGQGSRQPQHF. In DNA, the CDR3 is TGTGCCAGCAGCTGGGCGGGTCAGGGATCCCGTCAGCCCCAGCATTTT. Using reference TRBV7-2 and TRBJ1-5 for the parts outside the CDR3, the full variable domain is GAGVSQSPSNKVTEKGKDVELRCDPISGHTALYWYRQSLGQGLEFLIYFQGNSAPDKSGLPSDRFSAERTGGSVSTLTIQRTQQEDSAVYLCASSWAGQGSRQPQHFGDGTRLSIL.

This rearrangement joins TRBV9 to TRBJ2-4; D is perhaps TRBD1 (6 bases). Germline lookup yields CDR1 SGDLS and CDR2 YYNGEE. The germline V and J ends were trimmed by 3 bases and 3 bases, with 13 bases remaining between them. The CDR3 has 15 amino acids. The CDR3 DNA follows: TGTGCCAGCAGCGGGGAACAGGGCTACAAAAACATTCAGTACTTC. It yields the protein CASSGEQGYKNIQYF. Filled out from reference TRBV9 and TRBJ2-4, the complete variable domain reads DSGVTQTPKHLITATGQRVTLRCSPRSGDLSVYWYQQSLDQGLQFLIQYYNGEERAKGNILERFSAQQFPDLHSELNLSSLELGDSALYFCASSGEQGYKNIQYFGAGTRLSVL.

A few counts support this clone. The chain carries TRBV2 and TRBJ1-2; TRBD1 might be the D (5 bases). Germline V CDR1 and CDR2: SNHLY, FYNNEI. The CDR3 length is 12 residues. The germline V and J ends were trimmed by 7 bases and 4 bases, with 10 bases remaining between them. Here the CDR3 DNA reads TGTGCCAGCATCCGGGGGAGCTATGGCTACACCTTC. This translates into CASIRGSYGYTF.

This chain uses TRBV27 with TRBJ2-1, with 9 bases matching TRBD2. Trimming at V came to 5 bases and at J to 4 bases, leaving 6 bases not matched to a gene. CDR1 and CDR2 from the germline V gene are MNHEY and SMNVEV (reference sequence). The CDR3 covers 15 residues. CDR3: CASSPQTSGYNEQFF. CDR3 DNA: TGTGCCAGCAGTCCACAGACTAGCGGTTACAATGAGCAGTTCTTC.

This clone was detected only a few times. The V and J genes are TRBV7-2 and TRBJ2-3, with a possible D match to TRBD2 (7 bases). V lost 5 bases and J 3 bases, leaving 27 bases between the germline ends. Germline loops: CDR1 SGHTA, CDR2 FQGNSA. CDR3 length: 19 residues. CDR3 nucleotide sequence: TGTGCCAGCAGCCATCGCAAATCTACAACGGGGGGCATTACAGATACGCAGTATTTT. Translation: CASSHRKSTTGGITDTQYF.

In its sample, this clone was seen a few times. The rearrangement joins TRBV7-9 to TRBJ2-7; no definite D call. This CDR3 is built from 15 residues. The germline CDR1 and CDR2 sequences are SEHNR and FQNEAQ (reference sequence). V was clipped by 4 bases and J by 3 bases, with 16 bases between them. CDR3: CASSSLNGLSYEQYF. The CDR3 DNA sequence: TGTGCCAGCAGCTCATTAAATGGCCTTAGCTACGAGCAGTACTTC.

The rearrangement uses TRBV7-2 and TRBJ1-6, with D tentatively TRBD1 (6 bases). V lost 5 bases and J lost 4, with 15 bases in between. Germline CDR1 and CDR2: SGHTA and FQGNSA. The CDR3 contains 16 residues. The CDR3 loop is CASSLRQVGYNSPLHF. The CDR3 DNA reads TGTGCCAGCAGCCTTAGACAGGTCGGATATAATTCACCCCTCCACTTT. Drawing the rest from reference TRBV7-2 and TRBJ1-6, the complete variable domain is GAGVSQSPSNKVTEKGKDVELRCDPISGHTALYWYRQSLGQGLEFLIYFQGNSAPDKSGLPSDRFSAERTGGSVSTLTIQRTQQEDSAVYLCASSLRQVGYNSPLHFGNGTRLTVT.

Written as DNA, the CDR3 is TGCAGCGTTGAAGACCCGGGGGGGACTGAAGCTTTCTTT. This translates into CSVEDPGGTEAFF. The J gene is TRBJ1-1, the V gene TRBV29-1; TRBD1 is a possible D gene (5 bases). The germline V and J ends were trimmed by 0 bases and 5 bases, with 10 bases remaining between them. The length of the CDR3 is 13 residues. Germline assignment: CDR1 SQVTM and CDR2 ANQGSEA.

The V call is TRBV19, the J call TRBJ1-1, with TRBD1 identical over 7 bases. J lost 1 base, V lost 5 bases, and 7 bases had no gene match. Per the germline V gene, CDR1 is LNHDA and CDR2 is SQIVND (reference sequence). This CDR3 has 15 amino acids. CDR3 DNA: TGTGCCAGTAGTTGGGGGACAGAGGGGAACACTGAAGCTTTCTTT. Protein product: CASSWGTEGNTEAFF.

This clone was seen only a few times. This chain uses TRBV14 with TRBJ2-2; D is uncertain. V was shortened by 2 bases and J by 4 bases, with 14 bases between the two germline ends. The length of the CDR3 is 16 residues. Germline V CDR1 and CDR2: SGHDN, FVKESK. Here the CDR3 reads CASSQIGLRVTGELFF. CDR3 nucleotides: TGTGCCAGCAGCCAAATAGGCCTAAGAGTCACCGGGGAGCTGTTTTTT. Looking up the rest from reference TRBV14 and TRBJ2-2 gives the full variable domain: EAGVTQFPSHSVIEKGQTVTLRCDPISGHDNLYWYRRVMGKEIKFLLHFVKESKQDESGMPNNRFLAERTGGTYSTLKVQPAELEDSGVYFCASSQIGLRVTGELFFGEGSRLTVL.

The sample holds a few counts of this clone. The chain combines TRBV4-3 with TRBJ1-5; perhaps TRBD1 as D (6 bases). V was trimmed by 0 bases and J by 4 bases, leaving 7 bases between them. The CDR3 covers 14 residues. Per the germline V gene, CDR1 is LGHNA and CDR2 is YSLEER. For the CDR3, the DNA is TGCGCCAGCAGCCAAGATAGGGGGAATCAGCCCCAGCATTTT. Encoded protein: CASSQDRGNQPQHF.

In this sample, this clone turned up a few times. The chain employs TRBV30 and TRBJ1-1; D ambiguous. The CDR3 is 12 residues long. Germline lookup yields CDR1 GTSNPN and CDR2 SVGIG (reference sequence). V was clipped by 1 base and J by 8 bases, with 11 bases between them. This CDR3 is CAWSARKQEAFF. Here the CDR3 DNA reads TGTGCCTGGAGTGCAAGGAAACAGGAAGCTTTCTTT.

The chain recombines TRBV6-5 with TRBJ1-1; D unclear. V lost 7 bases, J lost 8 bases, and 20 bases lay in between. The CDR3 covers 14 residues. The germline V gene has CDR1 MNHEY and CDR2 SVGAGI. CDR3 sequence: CASMKTRWGAEAFF. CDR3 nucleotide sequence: TGTGCCAGCATGAAGACTAGATGGGGAGCCGAAGCTTTCTTT.

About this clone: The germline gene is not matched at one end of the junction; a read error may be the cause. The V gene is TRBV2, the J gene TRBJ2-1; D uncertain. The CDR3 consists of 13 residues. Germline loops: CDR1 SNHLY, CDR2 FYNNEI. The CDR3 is CASRTESFNEQFF. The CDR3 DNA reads TGTGCCAGCAGGACTGAATCCTTCAATGAGCAGTTCTTC.

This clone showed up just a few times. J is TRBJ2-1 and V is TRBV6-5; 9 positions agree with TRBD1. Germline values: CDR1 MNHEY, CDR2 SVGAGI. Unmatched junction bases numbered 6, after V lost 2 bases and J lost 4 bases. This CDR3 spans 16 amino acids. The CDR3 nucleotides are TGTGCCAGCAGTTACCCAACCGGGACAGGGTACAATGAGCAGTTCTTC. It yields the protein CASSYPTGTGYNEQFF.

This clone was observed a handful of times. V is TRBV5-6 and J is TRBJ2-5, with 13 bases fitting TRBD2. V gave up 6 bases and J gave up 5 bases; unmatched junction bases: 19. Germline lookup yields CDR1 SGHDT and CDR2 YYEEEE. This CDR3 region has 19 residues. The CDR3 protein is CASTSVGLAGPTWMETQYF. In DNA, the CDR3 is TGTGCCAGCACCTCCGTGGGACTAGCGGGACCCACGTGGATGGAGACCCAGTACTTC.

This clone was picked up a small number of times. The CDR3 coding sequence is TGCGCCAGCAGCTTCTCAGCGGGAATTTCCTACAATGAGCAGTTCTTC. It specifies CASSFSAGISYNEQFF. The chain employs TRBV5-1 and TRBJ2-1, with 7 bases aligning to TRBD2. There are 16 residues in the CDR3. The J segment lost 1 base and the V segment lost 2 bases, leaving 6 bases of the junction unmatched. Germline assignment: CDR1 SGHRS and CDR2 YFSETQ.

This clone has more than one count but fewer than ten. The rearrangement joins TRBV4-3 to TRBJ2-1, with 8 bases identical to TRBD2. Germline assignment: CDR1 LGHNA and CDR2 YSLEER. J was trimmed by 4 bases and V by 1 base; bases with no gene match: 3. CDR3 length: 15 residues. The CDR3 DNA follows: TGCGCCAGCAGCCAAGGACTAGCGAGGTACAATGAGCAGTTCTTC. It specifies CASSQGLARYNEQFF.

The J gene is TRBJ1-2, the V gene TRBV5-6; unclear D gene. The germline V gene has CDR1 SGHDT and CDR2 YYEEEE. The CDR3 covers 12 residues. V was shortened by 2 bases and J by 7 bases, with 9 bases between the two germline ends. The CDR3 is CASSLPTSGYTF. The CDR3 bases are TGTGCCAGCAGCTTACCCACAAGTGGCTACACCTTC.

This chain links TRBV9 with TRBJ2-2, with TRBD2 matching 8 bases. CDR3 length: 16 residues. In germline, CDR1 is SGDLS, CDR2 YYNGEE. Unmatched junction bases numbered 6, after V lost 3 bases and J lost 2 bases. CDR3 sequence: CASSATSGANTGELFF. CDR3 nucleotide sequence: TGTGCCAGCAGCGCTACTAGCGGAGCTAACACCGGGGAGCTGTTTTTT.

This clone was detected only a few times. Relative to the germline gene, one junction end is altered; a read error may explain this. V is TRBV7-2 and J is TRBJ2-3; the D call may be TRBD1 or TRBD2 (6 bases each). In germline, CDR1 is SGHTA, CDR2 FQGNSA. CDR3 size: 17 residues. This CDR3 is CASSLEAGGGITYTQYF. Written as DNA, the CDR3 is TGTGCCAGCAGCTTAGAAGCCGGGGGCGGGATCACATATACGCAGTATTTT.

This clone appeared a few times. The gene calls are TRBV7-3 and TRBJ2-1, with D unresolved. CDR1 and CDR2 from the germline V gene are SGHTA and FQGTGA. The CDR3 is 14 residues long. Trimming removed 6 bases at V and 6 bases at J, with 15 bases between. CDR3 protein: CASSPGYLPNEQFF. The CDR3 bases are TGTGCCAGCAGTCCCGGATACCTTCCCAATGAGCAGTTCTTC.

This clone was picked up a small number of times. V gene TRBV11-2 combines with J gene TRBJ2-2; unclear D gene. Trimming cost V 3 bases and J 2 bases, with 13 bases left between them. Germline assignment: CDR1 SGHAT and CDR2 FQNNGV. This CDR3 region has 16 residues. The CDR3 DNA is TGTGCCAGCAGCTTTTTAGGAACCATTAACACCGGGGAGCTGTTTTTT. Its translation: CASSFLGTINTGELFF.

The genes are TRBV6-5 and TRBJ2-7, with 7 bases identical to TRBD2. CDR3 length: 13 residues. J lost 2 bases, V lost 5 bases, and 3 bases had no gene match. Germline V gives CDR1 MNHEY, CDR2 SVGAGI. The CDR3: CASSRGGTYEQYF. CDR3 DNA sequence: TGTGCCAGCAGTCGCGGGGGAACCTACGAGCAGTACTTC.

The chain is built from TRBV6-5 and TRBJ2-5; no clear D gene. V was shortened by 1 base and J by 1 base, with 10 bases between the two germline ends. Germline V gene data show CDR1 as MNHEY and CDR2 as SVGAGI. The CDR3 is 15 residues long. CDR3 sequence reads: CASSYFPLGQETQYF. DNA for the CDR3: TGTGCCAGCAGTTACTTCCCTTTAGGCCAAGAGACCCAGTACTTC.

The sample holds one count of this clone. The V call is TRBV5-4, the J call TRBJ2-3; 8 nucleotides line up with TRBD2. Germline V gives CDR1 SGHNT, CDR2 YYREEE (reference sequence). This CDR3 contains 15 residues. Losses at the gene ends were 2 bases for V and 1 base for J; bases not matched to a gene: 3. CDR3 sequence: CASSFERGRTDTQYF. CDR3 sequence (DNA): TGTGCCAGCAGCTTTGAGCGGGGGCGCACAGATACGCAGTATTTT.

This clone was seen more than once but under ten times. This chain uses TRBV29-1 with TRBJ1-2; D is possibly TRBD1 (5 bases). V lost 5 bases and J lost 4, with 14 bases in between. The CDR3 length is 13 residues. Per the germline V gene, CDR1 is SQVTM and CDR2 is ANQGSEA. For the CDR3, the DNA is TGCAGCGTTTTCGGAGGGGAGACCTATGGCTACACCTTC. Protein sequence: CSVFGGETYGYTF.

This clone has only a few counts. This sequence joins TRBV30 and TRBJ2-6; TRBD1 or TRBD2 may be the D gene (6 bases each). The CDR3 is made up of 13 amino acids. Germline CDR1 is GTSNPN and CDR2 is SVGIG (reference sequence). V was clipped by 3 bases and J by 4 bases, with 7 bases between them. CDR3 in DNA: TGTGCCTGGAGGGGGGGCGGGGCCAACGTCCTGACTTTC. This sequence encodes CAWRGGGANVLTF.

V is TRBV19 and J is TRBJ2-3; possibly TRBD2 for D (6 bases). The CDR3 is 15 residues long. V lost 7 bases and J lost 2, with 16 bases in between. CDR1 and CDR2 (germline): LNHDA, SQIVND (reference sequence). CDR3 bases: TGTGCCAGTATGGGAGGTTTTGGCCACACAGATACGCAGTATTTT. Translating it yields CASMGGFGHTDTQYF.

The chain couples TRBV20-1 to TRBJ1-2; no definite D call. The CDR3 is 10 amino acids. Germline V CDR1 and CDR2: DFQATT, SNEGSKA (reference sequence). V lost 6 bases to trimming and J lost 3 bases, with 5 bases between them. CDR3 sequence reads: CSAFYYGYTF. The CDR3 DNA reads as TGCAGTGCCTTTTACTATGGCTACACCTTC.